This TCR beta chain was identified during a study of T cell responses to AZD1222 COVID-19 vaccine. Per germline, CDR1 LGHNA and CDR2 YNFKEQ. This CDR3 contains 15 residues. The V end lost 0 bases, the J end lost 1 base, and 7 bases lay between the germline ends. Study outcomes and limitations: Just a handful of AZD1222 recipients were seropositive at baseline.

As regards this clone: Its antigen is undetermined.

Here immunoSEQ multiplex PCR was the method, and the copy in TCRdb shows in-frame clones only, minus some. The table shows 70,000 to 100,000 clones, with 92% occurring only once. The chain is built from TRBV4-2 and TRBJ1-3; D remains ambiguous. This sequence was found in an adult who received the AZD1222 COVID-19 vaccine. The source was peripheral blood, collected 28 days after the second AZD1222 dose. CDR3: CASSQERGSGNTIYF. Written as DNA, the CDR3 is TGTGCCAGCAGCCAAGAACGGGGTTCTGGAAACACCATATATTTT.